The clone carrying this T cell receptor (beta chain) was seen only once. CDR1 is KGHSH, CDR2 LQKENI, per germline. This CDR3 region has 15 residues. V was pared by 0 bases and J by 8 bases, with 6 bases of the junction left unmatched. This sample is part of a study of blood T cell repertoires in COVID-19. Study processing details: Nucleated cell number was recorded as an estimate derived from reference gene primer amplification. Clones were sequenced by immunoSEQ multiplex PCR, and TCRdb holds only the in-frame ones, with some missing. The V and J calls and clone size were taken over from that table, and D and trimming were inferred from the DNA. The sample lists some 500,000 clones; less than 90% were seen once.

The clonotype was recovered from a woman in her 50s with COVID-19, enrolled during active disease. The chain joins TRBV18 to TRBJ2-4, with 8 bases matching TRBD2. The sequencing input was peripheral blood. This chain's CDR3 is CASSPPSGGSDIQYF. CDR3 nucleotide sequence: TGTGCCAGCTCACCACCGTCGGGGGGGAGTGACATTCAGTACTTC. Filled out from reference TRBV18 and TRBJ2-4, the complete variable domain reads NAGVMQNPRHLVRRRGQEARLRCSPMKGHSHVYWYRQLPEEGLKFMVYLQKENIIDESGMPKERFSAEFPKEGPSILRIQQVVRGDSAAYFCASSPPSGGSDIQYFGAGTRLSVL.